The source of this T cell receptor beta chain is a study of T cell repertoires in cytomegalovirus infection. CDR3 length equals 13 residues. Between the trimmed V and J ends, which lost 3 bases and 0 bases, there was a span of 6 bases. Looked up from germline, CDR1 is SGHVS and CDR2 is FNYEAQ. Using its own MiXCR run on the reads, TCRdb lists one record per CDR3 protein. The sample lists 700,000 to 850,000 distinct CDR3 sequences; 32% were seen once. At least ten counts were recorded for this clonotype. What it binds is unknown. This sequence originates from a human donor in good health (CMV status not recorded). Some clones in this sample may be carry-over from other donors' samples. This sample comprised cultured CD8+ T cells from PBMCs, obtained from culture after CMV antigen stimulation. This chain links TRBV7-6 with TRBJ2-7; D possibly uses TRBD1 or TRBD2 (5 bases each). The CDR3 here is CASSLGVSYEQYF. The CDR3 DNA reads TGTGCCAGCAGCTTGGGGGTCTCCTACGAGCAGTACTTC.